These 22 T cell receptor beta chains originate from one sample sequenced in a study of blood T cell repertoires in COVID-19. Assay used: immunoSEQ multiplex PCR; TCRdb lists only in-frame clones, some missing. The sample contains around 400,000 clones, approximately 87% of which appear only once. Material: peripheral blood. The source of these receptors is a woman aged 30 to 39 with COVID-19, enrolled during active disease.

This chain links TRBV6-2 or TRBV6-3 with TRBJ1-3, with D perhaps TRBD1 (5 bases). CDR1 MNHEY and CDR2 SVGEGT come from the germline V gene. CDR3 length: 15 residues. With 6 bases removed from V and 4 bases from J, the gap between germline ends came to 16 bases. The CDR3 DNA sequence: TGTGCCAGCAGCCGAACGACAGCTCTCGGAAACACCATATATTTT. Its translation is CASSRTTALGNTIYF.

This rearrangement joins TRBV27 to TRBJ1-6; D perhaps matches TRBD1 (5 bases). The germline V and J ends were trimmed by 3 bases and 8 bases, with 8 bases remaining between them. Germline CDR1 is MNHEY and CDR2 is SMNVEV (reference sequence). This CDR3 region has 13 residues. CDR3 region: CASSFRGDSPLHF. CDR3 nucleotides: TGTGCCAGCAGTTTCCGGGGGGATTCACCCCTCCACTTT.

CDR3 sequence reads: CASSFQTGAFKGVEAFF. For the CDR3, the DNA is TGTGCCAGCAGTTTTCAGACAGGGGCATTCAAAGGGGTTGAAGCTTTCTTT. This chain connects TRBV28 to TRBJ1-1, with 8 bases identical to TRBD1. Germline-derived CDR1 and CDR2 are MDHEN and SYDVKM. This CDR3 is built from 17 residues. V was pared by 3 bases and J by 7 bases, with 16 bases of the junction left unmatched.

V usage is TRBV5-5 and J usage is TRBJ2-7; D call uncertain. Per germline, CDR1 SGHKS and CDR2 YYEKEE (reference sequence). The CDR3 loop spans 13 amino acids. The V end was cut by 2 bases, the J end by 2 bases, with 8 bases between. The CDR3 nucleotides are TGTGCCAGCAGCTTTTCTGTAACCTACGAGCAGTACTTC. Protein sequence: CASSFSVTYEQYF.

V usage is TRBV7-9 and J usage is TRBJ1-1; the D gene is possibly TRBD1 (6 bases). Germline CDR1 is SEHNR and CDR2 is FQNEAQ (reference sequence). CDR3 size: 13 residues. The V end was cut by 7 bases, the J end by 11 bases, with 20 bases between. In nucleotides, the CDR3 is TGTGCCAGCACCGATAAACCACAGGGTTGGGCTTTCTTT. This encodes CASTDKPQGWAFF.

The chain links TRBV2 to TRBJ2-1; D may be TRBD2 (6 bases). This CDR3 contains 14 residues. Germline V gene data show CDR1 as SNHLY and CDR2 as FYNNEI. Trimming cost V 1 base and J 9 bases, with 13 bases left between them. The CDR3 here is CASSEGAGLLEQFF. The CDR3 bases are TGTGCCAGCAGTGAAGGTGCGGGACTCCTTGAGCAGTTCTTC.

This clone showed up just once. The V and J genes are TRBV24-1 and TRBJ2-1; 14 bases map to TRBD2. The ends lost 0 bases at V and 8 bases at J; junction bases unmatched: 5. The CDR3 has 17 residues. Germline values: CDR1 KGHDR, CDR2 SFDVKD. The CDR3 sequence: CATSDLPGLAGGHEQFF. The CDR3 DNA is TGTGCCACCAGTGATTTGCCCGGACTAGCGGGAGGTCATGAGCAGTTCTTC.

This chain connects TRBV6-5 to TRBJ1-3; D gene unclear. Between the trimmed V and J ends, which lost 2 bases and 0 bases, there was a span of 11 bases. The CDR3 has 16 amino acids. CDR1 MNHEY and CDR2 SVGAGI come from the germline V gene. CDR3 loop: CASSYGQSHSGNTIYF. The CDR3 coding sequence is TGTGCCAGCAGTTACGGGCAGTCCCACTCTGGAAACACCATATATTTT.

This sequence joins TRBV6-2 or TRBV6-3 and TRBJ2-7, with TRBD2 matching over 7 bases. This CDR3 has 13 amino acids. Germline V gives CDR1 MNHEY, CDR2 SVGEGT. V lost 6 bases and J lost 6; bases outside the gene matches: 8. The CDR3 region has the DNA TGTGCCAGCAGCCTAGCGGTGAGGGGCGAGCAGTACTTC. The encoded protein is CASSLAVRGEQYF.

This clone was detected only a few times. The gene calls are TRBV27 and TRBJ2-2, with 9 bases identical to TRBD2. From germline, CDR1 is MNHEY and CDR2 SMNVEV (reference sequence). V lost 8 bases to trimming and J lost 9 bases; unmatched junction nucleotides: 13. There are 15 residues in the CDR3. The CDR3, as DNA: TGTGCCAGCCGACGGGCGGGAGGGCCCACGTGGGAGCTGTTTTTT. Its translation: CASRRAGGPTWELFF.

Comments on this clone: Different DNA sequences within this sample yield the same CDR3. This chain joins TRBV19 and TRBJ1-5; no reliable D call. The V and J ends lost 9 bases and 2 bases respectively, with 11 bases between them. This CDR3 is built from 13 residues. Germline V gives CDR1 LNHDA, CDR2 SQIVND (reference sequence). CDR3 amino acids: CASSEPGNQPQHF. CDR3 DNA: TGTGCCAGCAGCGAGCCGGGCAATCAGCCCCAGCATTTT.

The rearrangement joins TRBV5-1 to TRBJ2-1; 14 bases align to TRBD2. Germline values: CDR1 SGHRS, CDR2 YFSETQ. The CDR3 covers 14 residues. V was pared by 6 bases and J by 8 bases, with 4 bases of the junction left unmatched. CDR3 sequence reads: CASTPGLAGDEQFF. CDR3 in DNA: TGCGCCAGCACCCCGGGACTAGCGGGAGATGAGCAGTTCTTC.

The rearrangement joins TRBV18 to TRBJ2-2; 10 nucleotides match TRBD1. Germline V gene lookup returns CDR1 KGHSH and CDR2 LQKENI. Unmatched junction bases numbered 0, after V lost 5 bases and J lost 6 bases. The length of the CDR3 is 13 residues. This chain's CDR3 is CASSGQGAGELFF. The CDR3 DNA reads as TGTGCCAGCTCAGGACAGGGGGCCGGGGAGCTGTTTTTT. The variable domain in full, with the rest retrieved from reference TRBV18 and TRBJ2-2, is NAGVMQNPRHLVRRRGQEARLRCSPMKGHSHVYWYRQLPEEGLKFMVYLQKENIIDESGMPKERFSAEFPKEGPSILRIQQVVRGDSAAYFCASSGQGAGELFFGEGSRLTVL.

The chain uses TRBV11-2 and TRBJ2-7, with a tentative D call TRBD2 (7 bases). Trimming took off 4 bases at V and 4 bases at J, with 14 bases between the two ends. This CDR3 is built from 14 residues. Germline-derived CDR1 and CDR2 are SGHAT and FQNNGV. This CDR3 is CASSSGVGGYEQYF. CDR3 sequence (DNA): TGTGCCAGCAGCTCAGGGGTCGGGGGGTACGAGCAGTACTTC.

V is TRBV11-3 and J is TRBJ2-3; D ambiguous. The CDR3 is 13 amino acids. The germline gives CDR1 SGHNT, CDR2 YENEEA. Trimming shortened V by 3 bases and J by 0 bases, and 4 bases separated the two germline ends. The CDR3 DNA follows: TGTGCCAGCAGCTTGGCTAGCACAGATACGCAGTATTTT. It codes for CASSLASTDTQYF.

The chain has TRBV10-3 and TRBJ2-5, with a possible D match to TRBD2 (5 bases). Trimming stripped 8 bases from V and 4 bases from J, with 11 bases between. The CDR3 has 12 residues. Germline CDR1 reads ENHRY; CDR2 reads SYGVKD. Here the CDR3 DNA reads TGTGCCATCTCCGGGGAACGAGAGACCCAGTACTTC. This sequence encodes CAISGERETQYF.

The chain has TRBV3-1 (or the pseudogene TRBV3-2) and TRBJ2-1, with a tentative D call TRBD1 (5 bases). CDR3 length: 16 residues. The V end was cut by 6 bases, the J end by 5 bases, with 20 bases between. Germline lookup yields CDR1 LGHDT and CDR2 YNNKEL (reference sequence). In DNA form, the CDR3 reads TGTGCCAGCAGTCCCTTGGGGCCTGGGGTACACAATGAGCAGTTCTTC. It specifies CASSPLGPGVHNEQFF.

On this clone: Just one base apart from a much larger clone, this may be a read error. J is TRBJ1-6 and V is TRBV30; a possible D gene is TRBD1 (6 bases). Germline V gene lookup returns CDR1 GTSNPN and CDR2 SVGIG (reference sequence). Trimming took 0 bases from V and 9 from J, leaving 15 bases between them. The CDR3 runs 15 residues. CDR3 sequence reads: CAWSVEAGARSPLHF. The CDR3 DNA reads TGTGCCTGGAGTGTAGAGGCAGGGGCACGTTCACCCCTCCACTTT.

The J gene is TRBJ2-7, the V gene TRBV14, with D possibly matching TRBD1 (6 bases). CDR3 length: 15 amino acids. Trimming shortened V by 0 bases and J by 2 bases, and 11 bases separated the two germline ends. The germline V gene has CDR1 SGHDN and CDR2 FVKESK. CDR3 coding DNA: TGTGCCAGCAGCCAAGATGACTACAGGGCCTACGAGCAGTACTTC. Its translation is CASSQDDYRAYEQYF.

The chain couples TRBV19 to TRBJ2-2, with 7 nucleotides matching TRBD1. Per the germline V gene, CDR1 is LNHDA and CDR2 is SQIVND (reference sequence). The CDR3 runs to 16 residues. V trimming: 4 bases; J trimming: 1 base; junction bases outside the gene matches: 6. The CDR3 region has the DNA TGTGCCAGTAGTACATGGACAGGCTTGAACACCGGGGAGCTGTTTTTT. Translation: CASSTWTGLNTGELFF. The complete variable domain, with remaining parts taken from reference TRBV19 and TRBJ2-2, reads DGGITQSPKYLFRKEGQNVTLSCEQNLNHDAMYWYRQDPGQGLRLIYYSQIVNDFQKGDIAEGYSVSREKKESFPLTVTSAQKNPTAFYLCASSTWTGLNTGELFFGEGSRLTVL.

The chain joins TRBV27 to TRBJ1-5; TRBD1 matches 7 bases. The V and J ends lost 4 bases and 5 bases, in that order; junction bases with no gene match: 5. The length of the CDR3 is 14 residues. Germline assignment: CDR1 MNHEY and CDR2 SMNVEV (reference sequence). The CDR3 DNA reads TGTGCCAGCAGTTCGGGACAGAACCATCAGCCCCAGCATTTT. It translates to CASSSGQNHQPQHF.

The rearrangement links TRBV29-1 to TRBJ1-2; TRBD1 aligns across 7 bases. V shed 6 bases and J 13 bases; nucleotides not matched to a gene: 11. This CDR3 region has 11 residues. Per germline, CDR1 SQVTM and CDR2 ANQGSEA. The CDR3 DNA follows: TGCAGCGTATCCACAGGGGAGTCTTTCACCTTC. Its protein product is CSVSTGESFTF. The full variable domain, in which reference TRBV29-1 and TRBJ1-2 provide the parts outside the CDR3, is SAVISQKPSRDICQRGTSLTIQCQVDSQVTMMFWYRQQPGQSLTLIATANQGSEATYESGFVIDKFPISRPNLTFSTLTVSNMSPEDSSIYLCSVSTGESFTFGSGTRLTVV.